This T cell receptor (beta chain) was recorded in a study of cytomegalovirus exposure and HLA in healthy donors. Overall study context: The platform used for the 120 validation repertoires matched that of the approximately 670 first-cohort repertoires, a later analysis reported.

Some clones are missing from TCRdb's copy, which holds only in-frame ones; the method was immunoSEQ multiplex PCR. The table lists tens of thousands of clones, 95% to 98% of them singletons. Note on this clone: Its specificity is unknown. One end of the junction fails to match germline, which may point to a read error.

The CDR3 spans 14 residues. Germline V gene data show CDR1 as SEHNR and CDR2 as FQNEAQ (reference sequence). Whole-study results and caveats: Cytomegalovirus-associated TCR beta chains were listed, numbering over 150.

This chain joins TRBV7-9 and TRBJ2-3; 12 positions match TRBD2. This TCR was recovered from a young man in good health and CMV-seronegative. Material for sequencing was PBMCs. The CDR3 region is CASSLAGGTDTQYF. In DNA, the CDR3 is TGTGCCAGCAGCCTAGCGGGGGGGACAGATACGCAGTATTTT. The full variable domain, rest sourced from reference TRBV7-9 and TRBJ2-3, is DTGVSQNPRHKITKRGQNVTFRCDPISEHNRLYWYRQTLGQGPEFLTYFQNEAQLEKSRLLSDRFSAERPKGSFSTLEIQRTEQGDSAMYLCASSLAGGTDTQYFGPGTRLTVL.